Listed below are T cell receptor beta chains from one sample, sequenced in a study of cytomegalovirus exposure and HLA in healthy donors. TCRdb keeps only in-frame clones here, not all; method: immunoSEQ multiplex PCR. The sample records 150,000 to 200,000 clones, about four fifths being singletons. Source material: PBMCs. The receptor set was obtained from a boy younger than 18 in good health and CMV-seronegative. Both conserved end residues are part of each CDR3. Part of the rows lack a size; the others show once, few, many or a class for expanded clones.

J: TRBJ2-7; size: -; V: TRBV6-5; CDR3: CASSSPRTGRVQYF
J: TRBJ1-3; size: -; V: TRBV7-9; CDR3: CASRQTREPSGNTIYF
J: TRBJ2-7; size: -; V: TRBV27; CDR3: CASSDTSGRARYEQYF
J: TRBJ1-2; size: -; V: TRBV7-9; CDR3: CASSKGTGLKTIYGYTF
J: TRBJ1-5; size: -; V: TRBV5-8; CDR3: CASSPYMGNQPQHF
J: TRBJ2-1; size: -; V: TRBV5-1; CDR3: CASSLPGTESWFF
J: TRBJ1-5; size: -; V: TRBV19; CDR3: CASTPRGDSNQPQHF
J: TRBJ2-1; size: -; V: TRBV2; CDR3: CASSTSRAGELVF
J: TRBJ2-7; size: -; V: TRBV2; CDR3: CASSPSDRGSFSEQYF
J: TRBJ2-7; size: once; V: TRBV7-9; CDR3: CASRPNRGSYEQYF
J: TRBJ2-7; size: -; V: TRBV9; CDR3: CASSAGLAGGPEQYF
J: TRBJ2-2; size: few; V: TRBV10-2; CDR3: CASSESGGRTGELFF
J: TRBJ1-5; size: -; V: TRBV30; CDR3: CAWSKDRNQPQHF
J: TRBJ1-2; size: -; V: TRBV6-5; CDR3: CASTQGYGYTF
J: TRBJ1-2; size: -; V: TRBV19; CDR3: CASSKSGNYGYTF
J: TRBJ1-1; size: -; V: TRBV15; CDR3: CATRTQRENTEAFF
J: TRBJ1-1; size: once; V: TRBV28; CDR3: CASSFGTEAFF
J: TRBJ1-1; size: -; V: TRBV25-1; CDR3: CASRTGGGQSRAFF
J: TRBJ2-1; size: -; V: TRBV6-5; CDR3: CASRHGQHNEQFF
J: TRBJ2-6; size: -; V: TRBV28; CDR3: CASYNRGGANVLTF
J: TRBJ1-2; size: -; V: TRBV9; CDR3: CASSGLRANYGYTF
J: TRBJ1-6; size: -; V: TRBV27; CDR3: CASSLPGVSPLHF
J: TRBJ1-4; size: -; V: TRBV6-5; CDR3: CASKVTRVGEKLFF
J: TRBJ2-5; size: -; V: TRBV13; CDR3: CASSPKTGTGETQYF
J: TRBJ1-2; size: -; V: TRBV10-3; CDR3: CAISQQVNYGYTF
J: -; size: -; V: TRBV2; CDR3: CASLGTEAYEQYF
J: TRBJ2-3; size: few; V: TRBV10-1; CDR3: CASSVNPTDTQYF
J: TRBJ2-2; size: -; V: TRBV5-1; CDR3: CASSLIRGNTGELFF
J: TRBJ1-1; size: -; V: TRBV28; CDR3: CASSFQSEAFF
J: TRBJ1-2; size: -; V: TRBV30; CDR3: CAASAPVLYRF
J: TRBJ2-5; size: -; V: TRBV7-3; CDR3: CASSSGTSGIPETQYF
J: TRBJ1-2; size: -; V: TRBV6-5; CDR3: CASRGQQGSWGYTF
J: TRBJ2-2; size: once; V: TRBV30; CDR3: CAWSVRPSDIGELFF
J: TRBJ1-5; size: few; V: TRBV6-1; CDR3: CASSRDRVRDQPQHF
J: TRBJ1-1; size: -; V: TRBV5-4; CDR3: CASSLSWGGGGTEAFF
J: TRBJ1-1; size: -; V: TRBV30; CDR3: CAWSGEGNTEAFF
J: TRBJ1-5; size: once; V: TRBV5-6; CDR3: CASSLGPGQLNQPQHF
J: TRBJ2-7; size: -; V: TRBV18; CDR3: CASSPAAGEQYF
J: TRBJ2-3; size: once; V: TRBV4-3; CDR3: CASSLAIRDTQYF
J: TRBJ2-7; size: -; V: TRBV29-1; CDR3: CSVQGGSGRSYEQYF
J: TRBJ2-1; size: few; V: TRBV9; CDR3: CASSVAGQGASNEQFF
J: TRBJ1-1; size: -; V: TRBV4-1; CDR3: CASSQGRTQNTEAFF
J: TRBJ2-7; size: -; V: TRBV11-2; CDR3: CASSFFLAPRTESYEQYF
J: TRBJ1-1; size: -; V: TRBV19; CDR3: CAIAGAGGTEAFF
J: TRBJ1-2; size: -; V: TRBV5-1; CDR3: CASSLESLSYGYTF
J: TRBJ2-5; size: -; V: TRBV2; CDR3: CASTPGIAGSVGETQYF
J: TRBJ1-2; size: -; V: TRBV7-9; CDR3: CASSFGREDGYTF
J: TRBJ1-1; size: -; V: TRBV2; CDR3: CASSVSIDTEAFF
J: TRBJ2-7; size: once; V: TRBV5-1; CDR3: CASSVPRDTRGQIRHEQYF
J: TRBJ1-1; size: once; V: TRBV15; CDR3: CAIGQGPVEAFF
J: TRBJ2-1; size: -; V: TRBV9; CDR3: CASSVELETYEQFF
J: TRBJ2-2; size: -; V: TRBV4-1; CDR3: CASSQEPWGGGVRIGELFF
J: TRBJ1-2; size: -; V: TRBV13; CDR3: CASSWTGGYGYTF